This T cell receptor (beta chain) was retrieved from a study of shared clonotypes between healthy human individuals. The CD4+ fraction was divided into a CD45RA+ naive subset and a CD45RA-negative memory subset. Profiled with immunoSEQ multiplex PCR; TCRdb holds only in-frame clones, not every one. Of approximately 1.5 million clones in the sample, 98% were seen once. Comment on this clone: Its antigen is currently unknown. The DNA is omitted, as the CDR3 cannot be located on it reliably, and the CDR3 follows TCRdb's listing.

The CDR3 sequence runs 17 residues, both termini included. Broader study findings: Naive CD4 clonotypes overlapped across a handful of donors at about 5%.

This sequence originates from a man aged 30 to 39 in good health. The sample consisted of naive CD4+ T cells sorted from blood. The subset here: CD45RA+ positively selected. V gene TRBV21-1 combines with J gene TRBJ1-4; no check of the table's D call, TRBD1, against the DNA was made. TRBV21-1 is a known pseudogene. CDR3 residues: CASSKVGQGATNEKLFF.